The 18 T cell receptor beta chains in this list originate from one sample, sequenced in a study of shared clonotypes between healthy human individuals (dated by TCRdb to 2018 to 2021). The receptor library was made with the immunoSEQ multiplex PCR assay. In its TCRdb copy, this immuneACCESS table keeps in-frame sequences only and misses some clones. Where compared with another copy, unresolved V genes explain less than half of these, and the others have no known cause. Recorded for this sample are hundreds of thousands of clones; 73% of them occurred a single time. The ten largest clonotypes hold 1.5% to 2% of the sample. What was sequenced was memory CD4+ T cells sorted from blood. The cell subset or site label on this specimen signifies: CD45RA-negative fraction. All receptors derive from a woman in her twenties or thirties in good health.

J is TRBJ1-3 and V is TRBV18; perhaps TRBD1 as D (6 bases). The germline CDR1 and CDR2 sequences are KGHSH and LQKENI. This CDR3 has 15 amino acids. Between the trimmed V and J ends, which lost 2 bases and 2 bases, there was a span of 10 bases. The CDR3 DNA sequence: TGTGCCAGCTCACCAGGCGGGGGCACTGGAAACACCATATATTTT. Its translation: CASSPGGGTGNTIYF.

The genes are TRBV4-1 and TRBJ2-7, with 8 bases matching TRBD1. This CDR3 is built from 15 residues. V shed 4 bases, J shed 6 bases, and the junction held 11 bases outside the gene matches. Germline assignment: CDR1 MGHRA and CDR2 YSYEKL. CDR3 nucleotides: TGCGCCAGCAGCCCAGGGGGCCGACAGGGCCGCGAGCAGTACTTC. This sequence encodes CASSPGGRQGREQYF.

J is TRBJ2-1 and V is TRBV19; 10 positions agree with TRBD2. The germline V gene encodes CDR1 LNHDA and CDR2 SQIVND (reference sequence). The ends lost 5 bases at V and 7 bases at J; junction bases unmatched: 8. This CDR3 spans 15 amino acids. CDR3 DNA: TGTGCCAGTAGTGGACTAGCGGATTTTTGGAATGAGCAGTTCTTC. This translates into CASSGLADFWNEQFF.

The J gene is TRBJ2-5, the V gene TRBV10-3; TRBD1 matches 8 bases. J gave up 4 bases and V 7 bases, and 5 bases lay outside the gene matches. From germline, CDR1 is ENHRY and CDR2 SYGVKD. The CDR3 runs 13 residues. The CDR3 nucleotides are TGTGCCATCACCCTAACAGGGGGAGAGACCCAGTACTTC. Protein: CAITLTGGETQYF.

This clone was detected once. Distinct nucleotide sequences in the sample also encode this CDR3. J is TRBJ2-3 and V is TRBV18, with a possible D match to TRBD2 (6 bases). Germline loops: CDR1 KGHSH, CDR2 LQKENI. CDR3 length equals 15 residues. The V end lost 2 bases, the J end lost 3 bases, and 12 bases lay between the germline ends. This CDR3 is CASSPVLSGTDTQYF. The CDR3 nucleotides read TGTGCCAGCTCACCAGTCCTTAGCGGAACAGATACGCAGTATTTT. Variable domain in full (rest from reference TRBV18 and TRBJ2-3): NAGVMQNPRHLVRRRGQEARLRCSPMKGHSHVYWYRQLPEEGLKFMVYLQKENIIDESGMPKERFSAEFPKEGPSILRIQQVVRGDSAAYFCASSPVLSGTDTQYFGPGTRLTVL.

This chain connects TRBV11-2 to TRBJ2-5, with 8 bases matching TRBD1. Trimming took 6 bases from V and 3 from J; bases not matched to a gene: 6. This CDR3 is 14 amino acids long. Germline V gene lookup returns CDR1 SGHAT and CDR2 FQNNGV. CDR3 nucleotides: TGTGCCAGCAGTCACGGACAGGGTGAAGAGACCCAGTACTTC. This sequence encodes CASSHGQGEETQYF.

The chain uses TRBV5-1 and TRBJ2-2; 10 positions match TRBD1. J lost 6 bases, V lost 4 bases, and 3 bases had no gene match. Germline V gene lookup returns CDR1 SGHRS and CDR2 YFSETQ. This CDR3 region has 14 residues. The CDR3 region has the DNA TGCGCCAGCAGCGGGACAGGGGACTCCGGGGAGCTGTTTTTT. Translation gives CASSGTGDSGELFF.

This chain connects TRBV4-1 to TRBJ2-1, with 10 bases lining up with TRBD1. CDR3 length: 14 amino acids. CDR1 and CDR2 (germline): MGHRA, YSYEKL. Trimming took 4 bases from V and 10 from J; bases not matched to a gene: 7. CDR3 DNA: TGCGCCAGCAGCCGACAGGGGGCCGGTTTCGAGCAGTTCTTC. This sequence encodes CASSRQGAGFEQFF.

The V gene is TRBV11-2, the J gene TRBJ2-7, with TRBD2 identical over 9 bases. The CDR3 totals 15 residues. The trim removed 2 bases at V and 3 bases at J, leaving 5 bases unmatched. CDR1 is SGHAT and CDR2 is FQNNGV in the germline V gene. CDR3 region: CASSLSSGSVYEQYF. CDR3 DNA sequence: TGTGCCAGCAGCTTAAGTAGCGGGAGTGTCTACGAGCAGTACTTC.

This clone came up a few times. This sequence joins TRBV5-1 and TRBJ2-5, with TRBD1 matching 9 bases. The CDR3 extends over 15 amino acids. Germline CDR1 and CDR2: SGHRS and YFSETQ. V trimming: 3 bases; J trimming: 7 bases; junction bases outside the gene matches: 10. The CDR3 loop is CASSSRDRAQGTQYF. CDR3 nucleotides: TGCGCCAGCAGCTCCCGGGACAGGGCCCAGGGGACCCAGTACTTC.

There are a few counts of this clone. The chain links TRBV5-6 to TRBJ2-3, with TRBD2 matching over 7 bases. Per the germline V gene, CDR1 is SGHDT and CDR2 is YYEEEE. V gave up 0 bases and J gave up 11 bases; unmatched junction bases: 12. The CDR3 length is 15 residues. In DNA form, the CDR3 reads TGTGCCAGCAGCTTGGGACCTTCTCCACAGCGGGGGCAGTATTTT. This translates into CASSLGPSPQRGQYF.

The chain has TRBV27 and TRBJ1-1; perhaps TRBD1 as D (6 bases). The ends were cut back, 8 bases at V and 2 bases at J, with 18 bases in the middle. The germline V gene has CDR1 MNHEY and CDR2 SMNVEV (reference sequence). This CDR3 has 15 residues. The CDR3: CASWGGGAGNTEAFF. The DNA for the CDR3 is TGTGCCAGCTGGGGCGGGGGCGCGGGAAACACTGAAGCTTTCTTT.

The genes are TRBV6-5 and TRBJ2-7, with D perhaps given as TRBD1 or TRBD2 (5 bases each). This CDR3 is built from 14 residues. Trimming removed 5 bases from V and 4 bases from J, with 15 bases in between. The germline CDR1 and CDR2 sequences are MNHEY and SVGAGI. The DNA for the CDR3 is TGTGCCAGCAGTACCCCCCGAGGGACGTACGAGCAGTACTTC. This codes for CASSTPRGTYEQYF.

Only a few counts were recorded for this clone. Other nucleotide sequences in the sample specify the same CDR3. V is TRBV27 and J is TRBJ1-5; weak D call: TRBD1 (5 bases). The CDR3 runs to 15 residues. Germline CDR1 reads MNHEY; CDR2 reads SMNVEV (reference sequence). With 2 bases removed from V and 0 bases from J, the gap between germline ends came to 8 bases. The CDR3 is CASSLGAYSNQPQHF. CDR3 DNA sequence: TGTGCCAGCAGTTTAGGGGCGTATAGCAATCAGCCCCAGCATTTT.

This clone has only one observation. The V and J genes are TRBV14 and TRBJ2-7; 7 bases align to TRBD2. V lost 1 base and J lost 4; bases outside the gene matches: 10. CDR1 and CDR2 from the germline V gene are SGHDN and FVKESK. CDR3 length: 16 amino acids. CDR3 amino acids: CASSQVREAGKYEQYF. The CDR3 DNA reads TGTGCCAGCAGCCAAGTGCGTGAAGCGGGGAAATACGAGCAGTACTTC.

V and J are TRBV11-2 and TRBJ2-5, with unresolved D. This CDR3 spans 13 amino acids. From germline, CDR1 is SGHAT and CDR2 FQNNGV. V was cut by 5 bases and J by 4 bases, with 11 bases left in between. As DNA, the CDR3 is TGTGCCAGCAGCATCCGGTGGGGAGAGACCCAGTACTTC. Its translation: CASSIRWGETQYF. The full variable domain, its missing parts supplied by reference TRBV11-2 and TRBJ2-5, is EAGVAQSPRYKIIEKRQSVAFWCNPISGHATLYWYQQILGQGPKLLIQFQNNGVVDDSQLPKDRFSAERLKGVDSTLKIQPAKLEDSAVYLCASSIRWGETQYFGPGTRLLVL.

This chain uses TRBV28 with TRBJ2-5; D is uncertain. The CDR3 loop spans 13 amino acids. Germline V gives CDR1 MDHEN, CDR2 SYDVKM. V was cut by 5 bases and J by 4 bases, with 11 bases left in between. The CDR3: CASSLPLAETQYF. The CDR3 nucleotides are TGTGCCAGCAGTCTCCCCCTTGCAGAGACCCAGTACTTC.

CDR3 amino acids: CASSLASGETTDTQYF. CDR3 coding DNA: TGCGCCAGCAGCTTAGCAAGCGGGGAAACCACAGATACGCAGTATTTT. The rearrangement links TRBV5-1 to TRBJ2-3; the match to TRBD2 covers 7 bases. The CDR3 totals 16 residues. Germline V CDR1 and CDR2: SGHRS, YFSETQ. The V segment lost 2 bases and the J segment 2 bases; nucleotides outside the gene matches: 8.